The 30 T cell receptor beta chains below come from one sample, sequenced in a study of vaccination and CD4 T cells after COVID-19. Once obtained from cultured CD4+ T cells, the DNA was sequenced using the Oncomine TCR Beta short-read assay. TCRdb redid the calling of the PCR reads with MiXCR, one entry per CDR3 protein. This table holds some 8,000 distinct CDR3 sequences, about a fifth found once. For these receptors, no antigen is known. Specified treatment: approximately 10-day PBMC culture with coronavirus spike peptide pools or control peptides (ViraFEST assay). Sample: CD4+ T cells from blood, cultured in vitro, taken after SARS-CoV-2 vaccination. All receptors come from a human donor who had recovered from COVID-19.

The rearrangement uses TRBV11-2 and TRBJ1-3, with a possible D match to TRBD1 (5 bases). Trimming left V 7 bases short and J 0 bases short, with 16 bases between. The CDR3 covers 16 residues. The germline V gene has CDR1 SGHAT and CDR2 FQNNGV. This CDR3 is CASMLEGPYSGNTIYF. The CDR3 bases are TGTGCCAGCATGCTGGAGGGGCCCTACTCTGGAAACACCATATATTTT.

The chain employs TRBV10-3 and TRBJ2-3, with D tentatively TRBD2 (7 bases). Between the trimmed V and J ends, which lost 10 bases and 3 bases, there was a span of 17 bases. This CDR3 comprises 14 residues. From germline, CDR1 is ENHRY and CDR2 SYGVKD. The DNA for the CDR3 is TGTGCCACGACACAAGGGGGGGGAACAGATACGCAGTATTTT. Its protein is CATTQGGGTDTQYF.

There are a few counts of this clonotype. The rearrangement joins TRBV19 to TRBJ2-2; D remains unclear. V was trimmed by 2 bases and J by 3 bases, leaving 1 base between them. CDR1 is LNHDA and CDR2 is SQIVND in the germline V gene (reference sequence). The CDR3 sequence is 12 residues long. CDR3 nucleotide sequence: TGTGCCAGTAGTATATACACCGGGGAGCTGTTTTTT. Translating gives CASSIYTGELFF.

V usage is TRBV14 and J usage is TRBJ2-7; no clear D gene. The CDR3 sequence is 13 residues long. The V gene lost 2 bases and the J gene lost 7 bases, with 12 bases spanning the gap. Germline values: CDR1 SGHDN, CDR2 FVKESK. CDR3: CASSQSTTGEQYF. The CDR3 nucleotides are TGTGCCAGCAGCCAATCCACCACCGGAGAGCAGTACTTC.

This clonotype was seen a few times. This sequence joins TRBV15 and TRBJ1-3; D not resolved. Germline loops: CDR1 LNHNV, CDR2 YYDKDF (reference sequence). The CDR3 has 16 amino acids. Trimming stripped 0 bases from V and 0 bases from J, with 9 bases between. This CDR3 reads CATSRDRIYSGNTIYF. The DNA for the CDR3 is TGTGCCACCAGCAGAGATCGGATATACTCTGGAAACACCATATATTTT.

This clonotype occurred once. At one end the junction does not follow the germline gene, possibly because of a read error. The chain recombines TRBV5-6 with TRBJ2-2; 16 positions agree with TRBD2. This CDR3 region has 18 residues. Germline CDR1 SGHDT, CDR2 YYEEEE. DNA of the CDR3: TGCGCCAGCAGCTTGGGACTAGCGGGAGGGGTAAACACCGGGGAGCTGTTTTTT. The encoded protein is CASSLGLAGGVNTGELFF.

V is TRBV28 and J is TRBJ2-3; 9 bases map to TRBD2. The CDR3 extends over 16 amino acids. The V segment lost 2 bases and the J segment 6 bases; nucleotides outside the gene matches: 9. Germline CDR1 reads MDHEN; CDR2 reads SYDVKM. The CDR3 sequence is CASSLGREGTRDTQYF. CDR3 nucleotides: TGTGCCAGCAGTTTAGGGCGGGAGGGCACGAGGGATACGCAGTATTTT.

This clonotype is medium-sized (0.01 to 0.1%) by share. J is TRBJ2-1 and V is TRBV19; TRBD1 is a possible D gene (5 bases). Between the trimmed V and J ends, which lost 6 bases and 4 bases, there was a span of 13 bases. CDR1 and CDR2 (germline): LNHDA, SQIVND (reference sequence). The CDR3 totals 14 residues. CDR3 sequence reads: CASSRAYGYNEQFF. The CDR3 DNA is TGTGCCAGTAGCAGGGCGTATGGGTACAATGAGCAGTTCTTC.

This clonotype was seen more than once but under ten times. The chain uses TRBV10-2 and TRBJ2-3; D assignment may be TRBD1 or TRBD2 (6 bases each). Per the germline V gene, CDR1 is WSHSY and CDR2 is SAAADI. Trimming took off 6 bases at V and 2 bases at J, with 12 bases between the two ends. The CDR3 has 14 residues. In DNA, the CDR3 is TGCGCCAGCAGAGAGGGGGGATACACAGATACGCAGTATTTT. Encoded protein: CASREGGYTDTQYF.

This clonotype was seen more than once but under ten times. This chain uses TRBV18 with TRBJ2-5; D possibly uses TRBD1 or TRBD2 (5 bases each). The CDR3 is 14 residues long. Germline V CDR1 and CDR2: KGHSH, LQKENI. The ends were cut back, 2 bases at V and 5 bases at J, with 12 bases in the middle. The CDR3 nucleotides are TGTGCCAGCTCACCAGGGTCGGGGCGCGAGACCCAGTACTTC. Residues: CASSPGSGRETQYF.

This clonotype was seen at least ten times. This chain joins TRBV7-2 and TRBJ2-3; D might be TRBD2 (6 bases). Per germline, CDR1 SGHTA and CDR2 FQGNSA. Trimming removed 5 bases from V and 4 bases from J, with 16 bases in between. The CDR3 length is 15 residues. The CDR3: CASSQLAQRADTQYF. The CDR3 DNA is TGTGCCAGCAGCCAACTAGCTCAGAGGGCAGATACGCAGTATTTT.

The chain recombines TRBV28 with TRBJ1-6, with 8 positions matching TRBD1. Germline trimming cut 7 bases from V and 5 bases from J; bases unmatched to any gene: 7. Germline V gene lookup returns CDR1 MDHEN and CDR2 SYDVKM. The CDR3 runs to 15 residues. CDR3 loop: CASMKTGANNSPLHF. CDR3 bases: TGTGCCAGCATGAAGACAGGGGCAAATAATTCACCCCTCCACTTT.

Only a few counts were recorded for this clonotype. The CDR3, as DNA: TGTGCCAGCAGCTTAGCGGGAGGGCCGAATGAGCAGTTCTTC. Encoded protein: CASSLAGGPNEQFF. The chain employs TRBV7-2 and TRBJ2-1; 7 nucleotides line up with TRBD2. V lost 0 bases, J lost 7 bases, and 3 bases stayed unmatched. The germline gives CDR1 SGHTA, CDR2 FQGNSA. CDR3 length: 14 amino acids.

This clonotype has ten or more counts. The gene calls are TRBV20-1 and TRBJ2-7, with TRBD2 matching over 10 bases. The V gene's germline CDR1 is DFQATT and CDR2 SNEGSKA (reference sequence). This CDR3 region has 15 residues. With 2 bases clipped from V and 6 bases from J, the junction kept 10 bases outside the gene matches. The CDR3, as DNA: TGCAGTGCTAGACTAGCGGGAGCGTCTGAGGGCGAGCAGTACTTC. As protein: CSARLAGASEGEQYF.

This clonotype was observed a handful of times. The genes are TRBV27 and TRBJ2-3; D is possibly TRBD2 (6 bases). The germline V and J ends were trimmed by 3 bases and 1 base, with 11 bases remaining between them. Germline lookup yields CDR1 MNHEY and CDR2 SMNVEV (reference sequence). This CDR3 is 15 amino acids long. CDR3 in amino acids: CASSFGGLGTDTQYF. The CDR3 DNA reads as TGTGCCAGCAGTTTCGGGGGTCTTGGCACAGATACGCAGTATTTT.

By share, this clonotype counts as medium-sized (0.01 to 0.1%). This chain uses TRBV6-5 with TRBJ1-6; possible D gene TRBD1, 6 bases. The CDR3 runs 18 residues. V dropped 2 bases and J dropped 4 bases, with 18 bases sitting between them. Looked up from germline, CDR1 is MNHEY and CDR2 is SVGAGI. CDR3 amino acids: CASSYSIGGARYNSPLHF. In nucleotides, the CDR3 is TGTGCCAGCAGTTACAGCATCGGGGGGGCCCGATATAATTCACCCCTCCACTTT.

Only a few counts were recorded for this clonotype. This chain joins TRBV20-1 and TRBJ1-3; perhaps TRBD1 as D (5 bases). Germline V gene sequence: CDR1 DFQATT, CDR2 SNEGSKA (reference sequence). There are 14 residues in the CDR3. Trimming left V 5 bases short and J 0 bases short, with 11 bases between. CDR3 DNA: TGCAGTGCTCTGGGACTCAGCTCTGGAAACACCATATATTTT. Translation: CSALGLSSGNTIYF.

CDR3 DNA sequence: TGTGCCAGCAGCTCGAGGACAGGTAGCACAGATACGCAGTATTTT. Its protein is CASSSRTGSTDTQYF. The chain employs TRBV5-4 and TRBJ2-3; 7 bases are a match to TRBD1. This CDR3 comprises 15 residues. With 3 bases clipped from V and 0 bases from J, the junction kept 4 bases outside the gene matches. Germline V gene sequence: CDR1 SGHNT, CDR2 YYREEE (reference sequence).

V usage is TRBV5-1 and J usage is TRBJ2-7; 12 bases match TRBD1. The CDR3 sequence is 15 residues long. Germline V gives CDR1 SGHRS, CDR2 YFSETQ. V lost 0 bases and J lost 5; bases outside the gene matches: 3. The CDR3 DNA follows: TGCGCCAGCAGCTTGGGGGGGACAGGGGGCAACGAGCAGTACTTC. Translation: CASSLGGTGGNEQYF.

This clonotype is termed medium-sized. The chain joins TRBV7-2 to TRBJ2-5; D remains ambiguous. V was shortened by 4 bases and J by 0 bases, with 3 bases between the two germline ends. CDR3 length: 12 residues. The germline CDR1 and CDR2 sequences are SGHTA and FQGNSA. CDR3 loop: CASSSYQETQYF. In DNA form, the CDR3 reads TGTGCCAGCAGCTCGTACCAAGAGACCCAGTACTTC.

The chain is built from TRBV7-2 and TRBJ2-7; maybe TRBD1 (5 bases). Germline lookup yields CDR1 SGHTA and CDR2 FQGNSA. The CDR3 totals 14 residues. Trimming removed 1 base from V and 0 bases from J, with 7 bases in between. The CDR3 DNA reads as TGTGCCAGCAGCTTAGATGGGGCCTCCTACGAGCAGTACTTC. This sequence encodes CASSLDGASYEQYF.

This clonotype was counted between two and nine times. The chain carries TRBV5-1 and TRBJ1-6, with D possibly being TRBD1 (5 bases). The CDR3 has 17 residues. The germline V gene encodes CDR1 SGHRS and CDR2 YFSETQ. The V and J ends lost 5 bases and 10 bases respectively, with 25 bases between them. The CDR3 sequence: CASRNKPQLGVISPLHF. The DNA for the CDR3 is TGCGCCAGCAGAAACAAGCCACAATTAGGGGTGATATCACCCCTCCACTTT.

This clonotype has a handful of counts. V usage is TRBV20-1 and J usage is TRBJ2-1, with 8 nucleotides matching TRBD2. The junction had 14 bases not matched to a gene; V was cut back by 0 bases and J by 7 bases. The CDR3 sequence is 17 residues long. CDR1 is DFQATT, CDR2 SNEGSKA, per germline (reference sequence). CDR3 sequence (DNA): TGCAGTGCTAGAGATTTGGTCAGCGGGGGAAGTCGAAATGAGCAGTTCTTC. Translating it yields CSARDLVSGGSRNEQFF.

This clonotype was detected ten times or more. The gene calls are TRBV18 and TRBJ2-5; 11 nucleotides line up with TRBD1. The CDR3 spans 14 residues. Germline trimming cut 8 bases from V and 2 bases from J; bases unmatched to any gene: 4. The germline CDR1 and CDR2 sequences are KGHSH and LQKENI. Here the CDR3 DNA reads TGTGCCAGCACCCGGGACAGGGGGCAAGAGACCCAGTACTTC. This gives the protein CASTRDRGQETQYF.

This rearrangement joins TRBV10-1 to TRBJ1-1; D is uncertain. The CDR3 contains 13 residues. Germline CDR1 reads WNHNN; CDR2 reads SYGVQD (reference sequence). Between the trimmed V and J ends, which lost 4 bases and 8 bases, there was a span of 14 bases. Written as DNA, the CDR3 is TGCGCCAGCAGTGTCTCCCGAAGCACCGAAGCTTTCTTT. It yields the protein CASSVSRSTEAFF.

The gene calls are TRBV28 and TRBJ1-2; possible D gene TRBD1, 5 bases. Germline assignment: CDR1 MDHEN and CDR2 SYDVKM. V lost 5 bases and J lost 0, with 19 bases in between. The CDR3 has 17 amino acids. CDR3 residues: CASSPGGAGSANYGYTF. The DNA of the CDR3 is TGTGCCAGCAGTCCGGGAGGGGCCGGATCAGCTAACTATGGCTACACCTTC.

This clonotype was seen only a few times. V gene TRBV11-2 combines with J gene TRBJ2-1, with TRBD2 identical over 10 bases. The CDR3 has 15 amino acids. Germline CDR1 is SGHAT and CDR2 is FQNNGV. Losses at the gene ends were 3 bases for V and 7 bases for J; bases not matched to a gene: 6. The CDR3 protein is CASSFQRGGGNEQFF. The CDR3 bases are TGTGCCAGCAGCTTTCAGCGGGGGGGCGGGAATGAGCAGTTCTTC.

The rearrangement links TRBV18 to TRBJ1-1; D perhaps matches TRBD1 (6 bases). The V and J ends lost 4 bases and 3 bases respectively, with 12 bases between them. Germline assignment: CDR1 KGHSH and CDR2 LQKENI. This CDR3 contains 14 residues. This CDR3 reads CASSRSRGDTEAFF. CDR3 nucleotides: TGTGCCAGCTCACGAAGTAGGGGGGACACTGAAGCTTTCTTT. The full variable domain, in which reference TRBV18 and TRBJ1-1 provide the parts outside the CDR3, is NAGVMQNPRHLVRRRGQEARLRCSPMKGHSHVYWYRQLPEEGLKFMVYLQKENIIDESGMPKERFSAEFPKEGPSILRIQQVVRGDSAAYFCASSRSRGDTEAFFGQGTRLTVV.

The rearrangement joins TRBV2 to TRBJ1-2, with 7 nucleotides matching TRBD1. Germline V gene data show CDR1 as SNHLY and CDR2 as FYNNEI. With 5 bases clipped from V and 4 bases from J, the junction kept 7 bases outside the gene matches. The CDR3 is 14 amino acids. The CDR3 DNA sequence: TGTGCCAGCAGTAATACAGGGGCCCTCTATGGCTACACCTTC. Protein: CASSNTGALYGYTF.

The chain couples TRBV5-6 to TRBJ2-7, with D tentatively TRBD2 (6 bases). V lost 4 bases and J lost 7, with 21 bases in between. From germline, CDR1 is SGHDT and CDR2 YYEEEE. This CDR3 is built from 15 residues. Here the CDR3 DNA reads TGTGCCAGCAGCCTCCGGGGTAGGGAGGCGTGGGAGCAGTACTTC. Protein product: CASSLRGREAWEQYF.